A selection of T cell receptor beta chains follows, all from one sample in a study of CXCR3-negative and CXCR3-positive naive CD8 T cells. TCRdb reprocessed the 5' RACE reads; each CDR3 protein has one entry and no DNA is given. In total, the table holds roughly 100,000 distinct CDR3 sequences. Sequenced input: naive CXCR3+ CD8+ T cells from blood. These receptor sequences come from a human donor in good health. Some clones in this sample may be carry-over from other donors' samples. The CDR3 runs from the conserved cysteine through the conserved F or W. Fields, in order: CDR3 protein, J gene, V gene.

CASSRAPNTGELFF TRBJ2-2 TRBV7-9
CSVEGYMGVGNTIYF TRBJ1-3 TRBV29-1
CASTGDLSYEQYF TRBJ2-7 TRBV5-1
CASSPLDPQQYF TRBJ2-5 TRBV11-2
CASSLRGRGIWDEQFF TRBJ2-1 TRBV7-6
CASSPGTSYNEQFF TRBJ2-1 TRBV19
CASSKAADRYNEQFF TRBJ2-1 TRBV21-1
CASSFYGGDNEQFF TRBJ2-1 TRBV7-2
CASSVAPGGYGYTF TRBJ1-2 TRBV9
CASSLIRTNYGYTF TRBJ1-2 TRBV3-1
CASSYSVERGGNNEQFF TRBJ2-1 TRBV6-6
CASSLDYYNEQFF TRBJ2-1 TRBV7-3
CASSLREGQEYTEAFF TRBJ1-1 TRBV28
CASSNGGRASEQFF TRBJ2-1 TRBV21-1
CASSWFGGETQYF TRBJ2-5 TRBV27
CASRPADSTHTQYF TRBJ2-3 TRBV12-3/TRBV12-4
CASSVPSGGYNEQFF TRBJ2-1 TRBV2
CASSLVPHSTDTQYF TRBJ2-3 TRBV7-9
CASSFASGSLQETQYF TRBJ2-5 TRBV5-6
CASSLASPYEQYF TRBJ2-7 TRBV7-2
CASSLASGGAVDTQYF TRBJ2-3 TRBV5-1
CASSSNGDSNTEAFF TRBJ1-1 TRBV12-3/TRBV12-4
CASKGMGQGYYEQYF TRBJ2-7 TRBV6-2/TRBV6-3
CASSSDLAGGPDTQYF TRBJ2-3 TRBV12-3/TRBV12-4
CASSLTHRDEQYF TRBJ2-7 TRBV7-3
CASSLEPGGRYEQYF TRBJ2-7 TRBV7-6
CSVQGQGAKETQYF TRBJ2-5 TRBV29-1
CASSLAGGRSGELFF TRBJ2-2 TRBV6-5
CASSPGQGNYEQYF TRBJ2-7 TRBV5-6